The next 20 T cell receptor beta chains were all read from a single sample in a study of a mutant IDH1 vaccine in newly diagnosed glioma. Generated by immunoSEQ multiplex PCR, the TCRdb table keeps only in-frame clones and is missing some. Of 20,000 to 25,000 clones in the sample, roughly two thirds were seen once. Their target antigens are unknown. Specified time point: week 11, during vaccination. One vaccine dose held 300 ug of mutant IDH1 20-mer peptide and came with topical imiquimod. The source material was peripheral blood mononuclear cells (PBMCs), sampled from a glioma patient whose treatment included an IDH1 peptide vaccine. Every receptor here comes from a man aged 18 to 35 with glioma. Some clones in this sample may be carry-over from other donors' samples.

This clone was found a few times. The chain is built from TRBV7-9 and TRBJ1-4; D not certain. The CDR3 runs 14 residues. Germline-derived CDR1 and CDR2 are SEHNR and FQNEAQ (reference sequence). V shed 2 bases and J shed 6 bases, with 10 bases lying between them. The CDR3 loop is CASSLISPDEKLFF. The CDR3 nucleotides read TGTGCCAGCAGCTTAATTAGTCCCGATGAAAAACTGTTTTTT.

This clone occurred a few times. This sequence joins TRBV9 and TRBJ2-2; D is undetermined. V was trimmed by 0 bases and J by 4 bases, leaving 4 bases between them. The CDR3 has 13 residues. Germline V gene sequence: CDR1 SGDLS, CDR2 YYNGEE. CDR3 bases: TGTGCCAGCAGCGTAGGTAGCACCGGGGAGCTGTTTTTT. This gives the protein CASSVGSTGELFF.

This clone was seen only once. The chain employs TRBV27 and TRBJ1-4; D ambiguous. Germline lookup yields CDR1 MNHEY and CDR2 SMNVEV (reference sequence). CDR3 length: 18 amino acids. Trimming removed 5 bases at V and 0 bases at J, with 19 bases between. The CDR3 here is CASSLSRLRKATNEKLFF. DNA for the CDR3: TGTGCCAGCAGTCTCTCGAGGTTGAGGAAAGCAACTAATGAAAAACTGTTTTTT. The entire variable domain, with the rest obtained from reference TRBV27 and TRBJ1-4, is as follows: EAQVTQNPRYLITVTGKKLTVTCSQNMNHEYMSWYRQDPGLGLRQIYYSMNVEVTDKGDVPEGYKVSRKEKRNFPLILESPSPNQTSLYFCASSLSRLRKATNEKLFFGSGTQLSVL.

This clone turned up a few times. The genes are TRBV5-1 and TRBJ2-2; a weak D match, TRBD1 (6 bases). This CDR3 has 14 amino acids. The ends were cut back, 1 base at V and 7 bases at J, with 11 bases in the middle. Germline V CDR1 and CDR2: SGHRS, YFSETQ. As DNA, the CDR3 is TGCGCCAGCAGCTTGACAGGGAACGACGGGGAGCTGTTTTTT. This codes for CASSLTGNDGELFF.

The V and J genes are TRBV18 and TRBJ2-7; 10 bases agree with TRBD2. The germline V gene has CDR1 KGHSH and CDR2 LQKENI. The CDR3 is 16 residues long. The trim removed 0 bases at V and 5 bases at J, leaving 7 bases unmatched. CDR3: CASSPPLLAGMNEQYF. The CDR3, as DNA: TGTGCCAGCTCACCACCGTTACTAGCGGGAATGAACGAGCAGTACTTC.

V usage is TRBV5-4 and J usage is TRBJ2-7; 7 nucleotides agree with TRBD2. Per germline, CDR1 SGHNT and CDR2 YYREEE (reference sequence). This CDR3 region has 16 residues. The ends lost 0 bases at V and 2 bases at J; junction bases unmatched: 8. CDR3 DNA: TGTGCCAGCAGCTTGGCTAGCGCGGGGGTACCCTACGAGCAGTACTTC. This codes for CASSLASAGVPYEQYF.

The chain is built from TRBV28 and TRBJ1-3; D perhaps matches TRBD1 (6 bases). The CDR3 has 14 amino acids. V was clipped by 8 bases and J by 2 bases, with 13 bases between them. Germline V gene lookup returns CDR1 MDHEN and CDR2 SYDVKM. This CDR3 reads CASGTLNPGNTIYF. Written as DNA, the CDR3 is TGTGCCAGCGGGACATTGAACCCTGGAAACACCATATATTTT. The full variable domain, rest sourced from reference TRBV28 and TRBJ1-3, is DVKVTQSSRYLVKRTGEKVFLECVQDMDHENMFWYRQDPGLGLRLIYFSYDVKMKEKGDIPEGYSVSREKKERFSLILESASTNQTSMYLCASGTLNPGNTIYFGEGSWLTVV.

This clone was detected a few times. The gene calls are TRBV27 and TRBJ1-6; no clear D. There are 15 residues in the CDR3. V was cut by 2 bases and J by 10 bases, with 15 bases left in between. Looked up from germline, CDR1 is MNHEY and CDR2 is SMNVEV (reference sequence). The DNA of the CDR3 is TGTGCCAGCAGTTTAAGGATGACGGACGGGTCACCCCTCCACTTT. The encoded protein is CASSLRMTDGSPLHF.

The J gene is TRBJ1-2, the V gene TRBV6-1, with D possibly TRBD1 on 6 matching bases. Trimming removed 8 bases from V and 3 bases from J, with 13 bases in between. This CDR3 has 13 residues. Germline V gene lookup returns CDR1 MNHNS and CDR2 SASEGT. For the CDR3, the DNA is TGTGCCAGCGGCCGGACAGACGACTATGGCTACACCTTC. It specifies CASGRTDDYGYTF.

The CDR3 loop reads CASSQDSSLGEKLFF. For the CDR3, the DNA is TGTGCCAGCAGCCAAGATTCCAGTCTTGGGGAAAAACTGTTTTTT. V usage is TRBV4-2 and J usage is TRBJ1-4, with D unresolved. Germline V gene sequence: CDR1 LGHNA, CDR2 YNFKEQ. V lost 0 bases and J lost 8, with 13 bases in between. This CDR3 comprises 15 residues.

The chain joins TRBV5-4 to TRBJ1-1; D possibly corresponds to TRBD1 (5 bases). V was shortened by 3 bases and J by 4 bases, with 10 bases between the two germline ends. Germline V gene data show CDR1 as SGHNT and CDR2 as YYREEE (reference sequence). The CDR3 runs 13 residues. CDR3 DNA: TGTGCCAGCAGCTGGGGCCCGTCCACTGAAGCTTTCTTT. This translates into CASSWGPSTEAFF.

This clone has a handful of counts. The rearrangement links TRBV6-5 to TRBJ1-1; D is undetermined. Trimming pared 8 bases from V and 1 base from J, leaving 14 bases between. The germline V gene encodes CDR1 MNHEY and CDR2 SVGAGI. This CDR3 comprises 14 residues. CDR3 sequence reads: CASFPPRRNTEAFF. DNA of the CDR3: TGTGCCAGCTTCCCCCCGAGACGGAACACTGAAGCTTTCTTT.

This clone has only one observation. The junction differs from germline at one of its ends, possibly a read error. The chain recombines TRBV5-8 with TRBJ1-2; the match to TRBD1 covers 8 bases. CDR3 size: 13 residues. Germline CDR1 is SGHTS and CDR2 is YDEGEE. CDR3 protein: CATEDRANCGYTF. The CDR3 bases are TGTGCCACCGAGGACAGGGCTAACTGTGGCTACACCTTC.

The chain has TRBV14 and TRBJ1-1; tentatively, D is TRBD1 (6 bases). Germline V gene sequence: CDR1 SGHDN, CDR2 FVKESK. This CDR3 spans 16 amino acids. V lost 4 bases to trimming and J lost 1 base, with 16 bases between them. CDR3: CASSPQGKPGNTEAFF. CDR3 bases: TGTGCCAGCAGCCCACAGGGAAAGCCGGGGAACACTGAAGCTTTCTTT.

This clone was counted once. The V call is TRBV7-9, the J call TRBJ2-5; no definite D call. V was clipped by 1 base and J by 5 bases, with 11 bases between them. The CDR3 sequence is 14 residues long. CDR1 and CDR2 from the germline V gene are SEHNR and FQNEAQ (reference sequence). CDR3 sequence: CASSLGAGAETQYF. The CDR3 nucleotides are TGTGCCAGCAGCTTAGGGGCCGGAGCGGAGACCCAGTACTTC.

The chain is built from TRBV4-2 and TRBJ2-5, with TRBD2 matching 12 bases. Germline lookup yields CDR1 LGHNA and CDR2 YNFKEQ. There are 17 residues in the CDR3. V lost 4 bases to trimming and J lost 2 bases; unmatched junction nucleotides: 8. CDR3 DNA sequence: TGTGCCAGCAGCCCCCACAAGACTAGCGGGGGACAAGAGACCCAGTACTTC. This gives the protein CASSPHKTSGGQETQYF.

J is TRBJ2-5 and V is TRBV6-5; D is unclear. Per the germline V gene, CDR1 is MNHEY and CDR2 is SVGAGI. Trimming shortened V by 2 bases and J by 2 bases, and 6 bases separated the two germline ends. This CDR3 contains 13 residues. As DNA, the CDR3 is TGTGCCAGCAGTTACGGCAAGCAAGAGACCCAGTACTTC. The encoded protein is CASSYGKQETQYF.

The V gene is TRBV4-1, the J gene TRBJ2-1; tentative D call: TRBD1 (6 bases). Trimming cost V 1 base and J 1 base, with 14 bases left between them. Germline V lookup: CDR1 MGHRA, CDR2 YSYEKL. The CDR3 totals 17 residues. Here the CDR3 reads CASSQVTGPPSYNEQFF. The DNA for the CDR3 is TGCGCCAGCAGCCAAGTCACAGGGCCACCTTCCTACAATGAGCAGTTCTTC.

This clone was seen a handful of times. The V call is TRBV30, the J call TRBJ1-5; D gene ambiguous. Germline V gene lookup returns CDR1 GTSNPN and CDR2 SVGIG (reference sequence). The V end lost 3 bases, the J end lost 4 bases, and 16 bases lay between the germline ends. The CDR3 is 15 residues long. The CDR3 region has the DNA TGTGCCTGGAGCGGGATAGGCCCCTTTAATCAGCCCCAGCATTTT. Amino acids: CAWSGIGPFNQPQHF.

The chain recombines TRBV30 with TRBJ1-2; 8 positions match TRBD1. The CDR3 spans 16 residues. Germline lookup yields CDR1 GTSNPN and CDR2 SVGIG (reference sequence). V shed 0 bases, J shed 1 base, and the junction held 7 bases outside the gene matches. The CDR3 nucleotides read TGTGCCTGGAGTGTAGCAGGGGGCGAGGGTAACTATGGCTACACCTTC. It yields the protein CAWSVAGGEGNYGYTF.